The clone carrying this TCR beta chain was detected only a few times. What it binds is unknown. The data were taken from a study of T cell repertoires in cytomegalovirus infection. Study-wide findings and caveats: Clonotypes of TCR beta that were HLA-C-restricted and CMV-specific dominated the ex vivo response.

The CDR3 loop spans 16 amino acids. V lost 4 bases to trimming and J lost 12 bases; unmatched junction nucleotides: 16. Per the germline V gene, CDR1 is SNHLY and CDR2 is FYNNEI. MiXCR, applied by TCRdb to the reads, yields one record per CDR3 protein. The table records just over 450,000 distinct CDR3 sequences, about 44% of them present only once. This receptor was identified in a human donor in good health (CMV status not recorded). Some clones in this sample may be carry-over from other donors' samples. This specimen consisted of cultured PBMCs, obtained from culture after CMV antigen stimulation. This chain links TRBV2 with TRBJ2-1, with 9 bases lining up with TRBD1. CDR3 region: CASSALKGQGSFGQFF. CDR3 coding DNA: TGTGCCAGCAGTGCCTTAAAGGGACAGGGTTCGTTTGGGCAGTTCTTC. Supplemented by reference TRBV2 and TRBJ2-1, the full variable domain reads EPEVTQTPSHQVTQMGQEVILRCVPISNHLYFYWYRQILGQKVEFLVSFYNNEISEKSEIFDDQFSVERPDGSNFTLKIRSTKLEDSAMYFCASSALKGQGSFGQFFGPGTRLTVL.